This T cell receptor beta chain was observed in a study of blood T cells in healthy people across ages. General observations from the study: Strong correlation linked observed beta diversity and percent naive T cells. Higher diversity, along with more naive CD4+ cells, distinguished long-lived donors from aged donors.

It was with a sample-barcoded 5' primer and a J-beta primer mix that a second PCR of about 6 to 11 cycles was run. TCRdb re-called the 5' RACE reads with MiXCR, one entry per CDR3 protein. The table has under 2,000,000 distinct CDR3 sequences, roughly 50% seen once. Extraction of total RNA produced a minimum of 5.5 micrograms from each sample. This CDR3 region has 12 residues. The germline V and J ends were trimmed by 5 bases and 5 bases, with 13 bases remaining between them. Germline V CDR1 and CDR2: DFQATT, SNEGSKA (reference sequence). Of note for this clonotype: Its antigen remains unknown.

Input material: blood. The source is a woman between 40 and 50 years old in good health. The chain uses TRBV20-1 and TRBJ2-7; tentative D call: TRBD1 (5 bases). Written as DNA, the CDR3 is TGCAGTGCTCCTGACAGATTTGACGAGCAGTACTTC. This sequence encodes CSAPDRFDEQYF.